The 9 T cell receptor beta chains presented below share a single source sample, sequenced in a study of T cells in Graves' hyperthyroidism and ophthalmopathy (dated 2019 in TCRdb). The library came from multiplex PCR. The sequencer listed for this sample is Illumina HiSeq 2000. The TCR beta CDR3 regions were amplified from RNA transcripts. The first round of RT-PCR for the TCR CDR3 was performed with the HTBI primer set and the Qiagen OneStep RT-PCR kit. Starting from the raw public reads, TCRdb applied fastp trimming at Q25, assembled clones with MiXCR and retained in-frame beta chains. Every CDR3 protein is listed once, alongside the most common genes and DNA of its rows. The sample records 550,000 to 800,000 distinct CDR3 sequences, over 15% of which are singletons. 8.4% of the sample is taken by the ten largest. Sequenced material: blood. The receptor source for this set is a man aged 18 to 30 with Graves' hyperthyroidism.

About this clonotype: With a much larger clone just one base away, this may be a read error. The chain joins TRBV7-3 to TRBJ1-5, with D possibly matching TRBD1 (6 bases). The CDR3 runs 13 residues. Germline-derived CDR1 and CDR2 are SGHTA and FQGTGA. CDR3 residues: CAGSLRGNQPQHF. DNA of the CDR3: TGTGCCGGCAGCTTAAGGGGGAATCAGCCCCAGCATTTT.

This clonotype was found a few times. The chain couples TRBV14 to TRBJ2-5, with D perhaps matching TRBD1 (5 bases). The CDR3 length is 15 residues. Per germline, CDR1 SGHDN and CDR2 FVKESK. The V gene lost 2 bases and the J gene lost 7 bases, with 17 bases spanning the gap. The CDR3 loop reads CASSQFQGRWGTQYF. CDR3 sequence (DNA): TGTGCCAGCAGCCAATTTCAGGGCCGGTGGGGGACCCAGTACTTC. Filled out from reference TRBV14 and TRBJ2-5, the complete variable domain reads EAGVTQFPSHSVIEKGQTVTLRCDPISGHDNLYWYRRVMGKEIKFLLHFVKESKQDESGMPNNRFLAERTGGTYSTLKVQPAELEDSGVYFCASSQFQGRWGTQYFGPGTRLLVL.

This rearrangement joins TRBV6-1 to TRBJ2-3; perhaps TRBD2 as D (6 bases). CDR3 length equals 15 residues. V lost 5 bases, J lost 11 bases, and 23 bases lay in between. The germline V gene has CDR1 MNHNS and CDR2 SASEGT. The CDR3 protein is CASSSSSGGAAMQYF. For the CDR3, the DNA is TGTGCCAGCAGTTCCAGCTCCGGGGGAGCGGCGATGCAGTATTTT.

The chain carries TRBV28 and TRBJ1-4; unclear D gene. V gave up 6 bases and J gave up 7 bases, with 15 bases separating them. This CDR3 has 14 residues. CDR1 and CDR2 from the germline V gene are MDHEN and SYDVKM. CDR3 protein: CASSLPATGEKLFF. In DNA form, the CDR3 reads TGTGCCAGCAGCCTACCCGCCACGGGTGAAAAACTGTTTTTT.

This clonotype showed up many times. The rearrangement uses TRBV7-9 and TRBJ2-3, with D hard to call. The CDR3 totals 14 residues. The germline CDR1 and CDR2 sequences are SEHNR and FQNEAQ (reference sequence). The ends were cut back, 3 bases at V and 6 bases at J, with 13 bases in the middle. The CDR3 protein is CASSFRALVDTQYF. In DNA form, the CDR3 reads TGTGCCAGCAGCTTCCGGGCCCTTGTGGATACGCAGTATTTT.

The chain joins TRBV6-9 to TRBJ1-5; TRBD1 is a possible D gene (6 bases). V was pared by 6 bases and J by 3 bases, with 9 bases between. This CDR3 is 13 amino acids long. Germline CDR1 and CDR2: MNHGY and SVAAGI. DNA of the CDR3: TGTGCCAGCAGCGACAGGAACAATCAGCCCCAGCATTTT. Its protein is CASSDRNNQPQHF.

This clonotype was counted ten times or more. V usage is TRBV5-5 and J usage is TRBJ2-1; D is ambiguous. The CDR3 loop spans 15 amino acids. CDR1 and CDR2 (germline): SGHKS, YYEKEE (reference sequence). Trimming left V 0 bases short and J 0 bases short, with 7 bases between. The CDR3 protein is CASSLVSSSYNEQFF. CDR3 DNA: TGTGCCAGCAGCTTGGTCTCTAGCTCCTACAATGAGCAGTTCTTC. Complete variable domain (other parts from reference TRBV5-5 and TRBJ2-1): DAGVTQSPTHLIKTRGQQVTLRCSPISGHKSVSWYQQVLGQGPQFIFQYYEKEERGRGNFPDRFSARQFPNYSSELNVNALLLGDSALYLCASSLVSSSYNEQFFGPGTRLTVL.

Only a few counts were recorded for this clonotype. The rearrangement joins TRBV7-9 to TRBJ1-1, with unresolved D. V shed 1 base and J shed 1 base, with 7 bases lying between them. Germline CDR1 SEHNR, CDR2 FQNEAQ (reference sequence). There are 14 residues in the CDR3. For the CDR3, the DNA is TGTGCCAGCAGCTTAGTTCCAGCGAACACTGAAGCTTTCTTT. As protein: CASSLVPANTEAFF.

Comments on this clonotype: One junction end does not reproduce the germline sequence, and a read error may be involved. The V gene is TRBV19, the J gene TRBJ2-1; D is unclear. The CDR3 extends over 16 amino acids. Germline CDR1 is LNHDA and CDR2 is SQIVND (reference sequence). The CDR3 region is CANSTRFGSRSNEQFF. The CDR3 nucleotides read TGTGCCAATAGTACCCGCTTTGGGTCTCGGAGCAATGAGCAGTTCTTC.